One and the same sample provided the 24 T cell receptor beta chains below, sequenced in a study of blood T cell repertoires in COVID-19. Libraries were prepared by immunoSEQ multiplex PCR; TCRdb keeps only in-frame clonotypes and omits some of them. The sample carries hundreds of thousands of clones, about nine tenths recorded once. The specimen sequenced was peripheral blood. The receptor set was obtained from a man between 60 and 75 years old who had recovered from COVID-19.

This chain connects TRBV3-1 (or the pseudogene TRBV3-2) to TRBJ2-2, with TRBD1 identical over 9 bases. V was pared by 5 bases and J by 6 bases, with 10 bases of the junction left unmatched. This CDR3 is built from 16 residues. Per the germline V gene, CDR1 is LGHDT and CDR2 is YNNKEL (reference sequence). CDR3 residues: CASSSVRDRAPGELFF. The CDR3, as DNA: TGTGCCAGCAGCAGTGTCCGGGACAGGGCCCCCGGGGAGCTGTTTTTT.

This chain uses TRBV5-5 with TRBJ2-3; 7 bases agree with TRBD2. The junction had 4 bases not matched to a gene; V was cut back by 3 bases and J by 6 bases. CDR3 size: 13 residues. Germline V lookup: CDR1 SGHKS, CDR2 YYEKEE (reference sequence). CDR3 bases: TGTGCCAGCAGCTCGGGAGGTGGGGATACGCAGTATTTT. This encodes CASSSGGGDTQYF. The entire variable domain, with the rest obtained from reference TRBV5-5 and TRBJ2-3, is as follows: DAGVTQSPTHLIKTRGQQVTLRCSPISGHKSVSWYQQVLGQGPQFIFQYYEKEERGRGNFPDRFSARQFPNYSSELNVNALLLGDSALYLCASSSGGGDTQYFGPGTRLTVL.

The chain's CDR3 is CAISEHSEQFF. The CDR3 DNA is TGTGCCATCAGTGAGCATAGTGAGCAGTTCTTC. The chain employs TRBV10-3 and TRBJ2-1, with D hard to call. The V end was cut by 2 bases, the J end by 9 bases, with 5 bases between. CDR3 length: 11 amino acids. Germline values: CDR1 ENHRY, CDR2 SYGVKD.

V usage is TRBV5-8 and J usage is TRBJ2-7, with 11 bases fitting TRBD1. Germline lookup yields CDR1 SGHTS and CDR2 YDEGEE. The CDR3 runs 15 residues. V trimming: 0 bases; J trimming: 3 bases; junction bases outside the gene matches: 2. The CDR3 sequence is CASSLEGQGGYEQYF. The CDR3 coding sequence is TGTGCCAGCAGCTTGGAGGGACAGGGGGGCTACGAGCAGTACTTC.

V and J are TRBV2 and TRBJ1-2, with 8 nucleotides matching TRBD1. J lost 6 bases, V lost 6 bases, and 6 bases had no gene match. Per the germline V gene, CDR1 is SNHLY and CDR2 is FYNNEI. The length of the CDR3 is 13 residues. The CDR3 nucleotides are TGTGCCAGCAGGGGGGACAGGAAGGATGGCTACACCTTC. Protein sequence: CASRGDRKDGYTF.

The rearrangement joins TRBV5-1 to TRBJ2-2; D gene ambiguous. Trimming took off 4 bases at V and 5 bases at J, with 12 bases between the two ends. The CDR3 has 14 amino acids. CDR1 and CDR2 (germline): SGHRS, YFSETQ. The CDR3 sequence: CASSLERLTGELFF. DNA of the CDR3: TGCGCCAGCAGCCTGGAGAGACTGACCGGGGAGCTGTTTTTT.

The V and J genes are TRBV9 and TRBJ2-7; D ambiguous. CDR1 is SGDLS and CDR2 is YYNGEE in the germline V gene. V shed 3 bases and J shed 5 bases, with 9 bases lying between them. The CDR3 contains 12 residues. CDR3 sequence (DNA): TGTGCCAGCAGCGCGGGTGGAAACGAGCAGTACTTC. It is translated as CASSAGGNEQYF.

V gene TRBV3-1 (or the pseudogene TRBV3-2) combines with J gene TRBJ1-4; D remains unclear. Trimming stripped 1 base from V and 8 bases from J, with 11 bases between. This CDR3 contains 14 residues. Germline CDR1 LGHDT, CDR2 YNNKEL (reference sequence). The CDR3 is CASSQVRSVEKLFF. The CDR3 nucleotides read TGTGCCAGCAGCCAAGTGAGGTCCGTCGAAAAACTGTTTTTT.

The chain is built from TRBV2 and TRBJ2-7; D remains ambiguous. V dropped 4 bases and J dropped 5 bases, with 9 bases sitting between them. The CDR3 runs 12 residues. The germline gives CDR1 SNHLY, CDR2 FYNNEI. The CDR3 sequence is CASSVDWDEQYF. The CDR3 DNA follows: TGTGCCAGCAGTGTTGACTGGGACGAGCAGTACTTC. Full variable domain (outside the CDR3, taken from reference TRBV2 and TRBJ2-7): EPEVTQTPSHQVTQMGQEVILRCVPISNHLYFYWYRQILGQKVEFLVSFYNNEISEKSEIFDDQFSVERPDGSNFTLKIRSTKLEDSAMYFCASSVDWDEQYFGPGTRLTVT.

The chain uses TRBV6-1 and TRBJ1-1, with 9 bases lining up with TRBD1. Germline assignment: CDR1 MNHNS and CDR2 SASEGT. This CDR3 is 16 amino acids long. V lost 3 bases to trimming and J lost 4 bases; unmatched junction nucleotides: 9. CDR3 sequence reads: CASSDGTGTSRTEAFF. CDR3 nucleotide sequence: TGTGCCAGCAGTGACGGGACAGGGACAAGTCGCACTGAAGCTTTCTTT.

The table lists this clone with many counts. The sample has other DNA sequences that encode this CDR3 too. The CDR3 region is CASSLGTGDSPLHF. The CDR3 DNA reads as TGTGCCAGCAGCCTAGGGACAGGGGATTCACCCCTCCACTTT. This chain links TRBV7-9 with TRBJ1-6; 10 nucleotides match TRBD1. V shed 5 bases and J 8 bases; nucleotides not matched to a gene: 3. The CDR3 length is 14 residues. The germline CDR1 and CDR2 sequences are SEHNR and FQNEAQ (reference sequence). The full variable domain, its missing parts supplied by reference TRBV7-9 and TRBJ1-6, is DTGVSQNPRHKITKRGQNVTFRCDPISEHNRLYWYRQTLGQGPEFLTYFQNEAQLEKSRLLSDRFSAERPKGSFSTLEIQRTEQGDSAMYLCASSLGTGDSPLHFGNGTRLTVT.

CDR3 region: CASSTQGAGYGYTF. CDR3 DNA sequence: TGTGCCAGCAGCACCCAGGGGGCTGGCTATGGCTACACCTTC. The V gene is TRBV7-2, the J gene TRBJ1-2; 8 bases line up with TRBD1. J gave up 4 bases and V 5 bases, and 6 bases lay outside the gene matches. Per the germline V gene, CDR1 is SGHTA and CDR2 is FQGNSA. The CDR3 has 14 residues.

In DNA form, the CDR3 reads TGTGCCACCAGCAGAGAACAGGGTCGGGGGCAGTACTTC. This translates into CATSREQGRGQYF. The chain uses TRBV15 and TRBJ2-7, with D maybe TRBD1 (6 bases). The V gene lost 0 bases and the J gene lost 9 bases, with 12 bases spanning the gap. Germline assignment: CDR1 LNHNV and CDR2 YYDKDF (reference sequence). The CDR3 is 13 residues long.

This clone came up once. The V call is TRBV5-1, the J call TRBJ2-3, with TRBD2 as a possible D gene (6 bases). Looked up from germline, CDR1 is SGHRS and CDR2 is YFSETQ. The CDR3 loop spans 16 amino acids. Trimming stripped 3 bases from V and 3 bases from J, with 17 bases between. In DNA form, the CDR3 reads TGCGCCAGCAGCTCACAGCCCGGGAGCGGGACAGATACGCAGTATTTT. Amino acid sequence: CASSSQPGSGTDTQYF.

V usage is TRBV19 and J usage is TRBJ2-1, with 9 bases lining up with TRBD1. Germline trimming cut 7 bases from V and 7 bases from J; bases unmatched to any gene: 11. The CDR3 consists of 15 residues. From germline, CDR1 is LNHDA and CDR2 SQIVND (reference sequence). The CDR3 region has the DNA TGTGCCAGTACCCCACTGGGACAGGGATTAAATGAGCAGTTCTTC. Translated: CASTPLGQGLNEQFF.

This chain joins TRBV4-1 and TRBJ1-1; 7 bases fit TRBD1. The CDR3 extends over 12 amino acids. Looked up from germline, CDR1 is MGHRA and CDR2 is YSYEKL. V gave up 4 bases and J gave up 7 bases; unmatched junction bases: 3. Here the CDR3 reads CASSRQGYEAFF. In DNA, the CDR3 is TGCGCCAGCAGCCGACAGGGATATGAAGCTTTCTTT.

The V call is TRBV7-8, the J call TRBJ1-2, with TRBD1 identical over 9 bases. After removal of 4 bases from V and 7 bases from J, the junction contained 4 bases not matched to a gene. The CDR3 contains 13 residues. Germline V CDR1 and CDR2: SGHVS, FQNEAQ. The CDR3 spells CASSSTGGGGYTF. The DNA for the CDR3 is TGTGCCAGCAGCTCGACAGGGGGGGGTGGCTACACCTTC.

V is TRBV29-1 and J is TRBJ1-3, with 7 bases aligning to TRBD1. Germline trimming cut 7 bases from V and 2 bases from J; bases unmatched to any gene: 5. This CDR3 has 13 amino acids. Germline V gene lookup returns CDR1 SQVTM and CDR2 ANQGSEA. As DNA, the CDR3 is TGCAGCGCCTCGACAGGGCCTGGAAACACCATATATTTT. Protein sequence: CSASTGPGNTIYF.

The chain employs TRBV28 and TRBJ1-5; D might be TRBD1 (6 bases). Per the germline V gene, CDR1 is MDHEN and CDR2 is SYDVKM. The CDR3 spans 13 residues. Trimming stripped 7 bases from V and 9 bases from J, with 16 bases between. In DNA form, the CDR3 reads TGTGCCAGCAAGGGGGTTGTATTGGCGCCCCAGCATTTT. It encodes CASKGVVLAPQHF.

This clone was seen a handful of times. The chain links TRBV10-3 to TRBJ2-2, with D tentatively TRBD2 (6 bases). CDR1 and CDR2 from the germline V gene are ENHRY and SYGVKD. V shed 10 bases and J shed 1 base, with 13 bases lying between them. The CDR3 has 14 amino acids. The CDR3 DNA reads as TGTGCCACTTCCTACGGGAGGAACACCGGGGAGCTGTTTTTT. This codes for CATSYGRNTGELFF.

This chain joins TRBV2 and TRBJ1-3; TRBD1 matches 10 bases. CDR1 is SNHLY, CDR2 FYNNEI, per germline. With 6 bases clipped from V and 3 bases from J, the junction kept 8 bases outside the gene matches. The length of the CDR3 is 16 residues. CDR3 DNA: TGTGCCAGCAGACCGGACAGGGGGATCGTTGGAAACACCATATATTTT. The encoded protein is CASRPDRGIVGNTIYF. Variable domain in full (rest from reference TRBV2 and TRBJ1-3): EPEVTQTPSHQVTQMGQEVILRCVPISNHLYFYWYRQILGQKVEFLVSFYNNEISEKSEIFDDQFSVERPDGSNFTLKIRSTKLEDSAMYFCASRPDRGIVGNTIYFGEGSWLTVV.

This chain connects TRBV7-2 to TRBJ2-7; D is undetermined. Looked up from germline, CDR1 is SGHTA and CDR2 is FQGNSA. This CDR3 region has 13 residues. V lost 2 bases, J lost 1 base, and 6 bases lay in between. CDR3 loop: CASSLQVSYEQYV. CDR3 sequence (DNA): TGTGCCAGCAGCTTACAGGTTTCCTACGAGCAGTACGTC.

J is TRBJ1-1 and V is TRBV29-1; 7 positions agree with TRBD1. J was trimmed by 4 bases and V by 7 bases; bases with no gene match: 15. This CDR3 contains 15 residues. The germline V gene has CDR1 SQVTM and CDR2 ANQGSEA. The CDR3 DNA reads as TGCAGCGCCTTACAGGGGCAAGCCCTGAGCACTGAAGCTTTCTTT. It is translated as CSALQGQALSTEAFF.

J is TRBJ1-5 and V is TRBV19; 8 nucleotides line up with TRBD1. Germline V CDR1 and CDR2: LNHDA, SQIVND (reference sequence). The CDR3 has 17 amino acids. Trimming took 11 bases from V and 5 from J; bases not matched to a gene: 20. CDR3 protein: CAVLVADLRQGYQPQHF. In nucleotides, the CDR3 is TGTGCCGTCCTAGTGGCCGACCTTAGACAGGGGTATCAGCCCCAGCATTTT.